This T cell receptor (beta chain) was observed in a study of OX40 agonist ivuxolimab in advanced cancers. Clones were sequenced by immunoSEQ multiplex PCR, and TCRdb holds only the in-frame ones, with some missing. The data contain some 99,000 clones, about 86% of them singletons. V was pared by 6 bases and J by 4 bases, with 17 bases between. The CDR3 runs 14 residues. Germline values: CDR1 SQVTM, CDR2 ANQGSEA. The chain couples TRBV29-1 to TRBJ2-3, with a weak D call TRBD2 (7 bases). The sequences come from CD4+ or CD8+ T cells sorted from blood, collected in a trial of the OX40 agonist ivuxolimab. This TCR came from an adult with an advanced solid tumor such as melanoma, head and neck, liver or kidney cancer. The DNA for the CDR3 is TGCAGCGTAAAATCCATGGGGGGGCCAGATACGCAGTATTTT. Translation gives CSVKSMGGPDTQYF.